This T cell receptor beta chain appears in the sequencing data of a study of blood T cell repertoires in COVID-19. At the level of the study: Nucleic acid was either cDNA or gDNA, and it came from T cells, B-cell-depleted T cells, or PBMCs.

The CDR3 extends over 12 amino acids. CDR1 is SQVTM and CDR2 is ANQGSEA in the germline V gene. V gave up 2 bases and J gave up 4 bases, with 8 bases separating them. Authors' data handling: By means of reference gene primer amplification, nucleated cell counts were estimated. Profiled with immunoSEQ multiplex PCR; TCRdb holds only in-frame clones, not every one. The V and J calls and clone size were taken over from that table, and D and trimming were inferred from the DNA. The sample includes 200,000 to 300,000 clones, approximately 80% of them seen just once. The sample consisted of peripheral blood. This receptor was identified in a woman older than 75 with acute or convalescent COVID-19. The V and J genes are TRBV29-1 and TRBJ1-2; D uncertain. For the CDR3, the DNA is TGCAGCGTTGAAACAGTGGGCTATGGCTACACCTTC. Its translation: CSVETVGYGYTF.